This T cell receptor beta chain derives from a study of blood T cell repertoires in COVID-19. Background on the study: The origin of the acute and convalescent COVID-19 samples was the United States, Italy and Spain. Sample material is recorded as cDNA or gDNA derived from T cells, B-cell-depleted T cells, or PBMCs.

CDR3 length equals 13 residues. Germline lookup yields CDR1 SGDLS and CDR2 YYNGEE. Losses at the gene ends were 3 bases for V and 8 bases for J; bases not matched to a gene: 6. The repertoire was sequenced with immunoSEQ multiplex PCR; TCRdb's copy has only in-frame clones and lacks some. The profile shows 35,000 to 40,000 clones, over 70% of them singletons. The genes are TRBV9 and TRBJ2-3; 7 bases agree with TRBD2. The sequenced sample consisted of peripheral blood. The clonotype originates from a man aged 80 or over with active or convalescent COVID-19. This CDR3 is CASSASPSGTQYF. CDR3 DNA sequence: TGTGCCAGCAGCGCGTCCCCTAGCGGTACGCAGTATTTT.